The 31 T cell receptor beta chains presented below share a single source sample, sequenced in a study of T cell responses to AZD1222 COVID-19 vaccine. Profiling relied on immunoSEQ multiplex PCR, and the TCRdb table lists in-frame clones only, not all of them. Here the sample spans about 200,000 clones, around 94% being singletons. Source: peripheral blood, taken on day 0 of AZD1222 vaccination. The receptors were gathered from an adult in good health.

The chain combines TRBV27 with TRBJ1-1; D is unresolved. From germline, CDR1 is MNHEY and CDR2 SMNVEV (reference sequence). Trimming took off 3 bases at V and 5 bases at J, with 13 bases between the two ends. The CDR3 spans 14 residues. The DNA of the CDR3 is TGTGCCAGCAGTTTCGAGGGAGTGGGGACTGAAGCTTTCTTT. Protein sequence: CASSFEGVGTEAFF.

The chain joins TRBV7-9 to TRBJ1-1, with D perhaps matching TRBD1 (5 bases). The V end lost 3 bases, the J end lost 1 base, and 9 bases lay between the germline ends. Germline lookup yields CDR1 SEHNR and CDR2 FQNEAQ (reference sequence). The CDR3 is 14 amino acids. The CDR3 protein is CASSFDGQNTEAFF. The DNA for the CDR3 is TGTGCCAGCAGCTTTGATGGACAGAACACTGAAGCTTTCTTT.

This chain links TRBV5-1 with TRBJ1-3; D remains ambiguous. There are 15 residues in the CDR3. The germline V gene encodes CDR1 SGHRS and CDR2 YFSETQ. V dropped 2 bases and J dropped 0 bases, with 9 bases sitting between them. CDR3 in amino acids: CASSLGASSGNTIYF. The CDR3 bases are TGCGCCAGCAGCTTAGGTGCGAGCTCTGGAAACACCATATATTTT. The full variable domain, rest sourced from reference TRBV5-1 and TRBJ1-3, is KAGVTQTPRYLIKTRGQQVTLSCSPISGHRSVSWYQQTPGQGLQFLFEYFSETQRNKGNFPGRFSGRQFSNSRSEMNVSTLELGDSALYLCASSLGASSGNTIYFGEGSWLTVV.

The chain joins TRBV19 to TRBJ2-5; 7 nucleotides agree with TRBD1. Germline-derived CDR1 and CDR2 are LNHDA and SQIVND (reference sequence). V shed 5 bases and J 8 bases; nucleotides not matched to a gene: 11. The CDR3 contains 14 residues. DNA of the CDR3: TGTGCCAGTAGTCCGACTGACAGGGTTGGCACCCAGTACTTC. Translated: CASSPTDRVGTQYF.

This rearrangement joins TRBV28 to TRBJ2-7, with D unresolved. In germline, CDR1 is MDHEN, CDR2 SYDVKM. The CDR3 spans 14 residues. The V and J ends lost 1 base and 2 bases respectively, with 9 bases between them. CDR3 region: CASSLLSPAYEQYF. The CDR3 nucleotides read TGTGCCAGCAGTTTATTAAGCCCCGCCTACGAGCAGTACTTC.

The chain recombines TRBV7-2 with TRBJ1-3; tentative D call: TRBD1 (5 bases). The CDR3 has 17 amino acids. Germline lookup yields CDR1 SGHTA and CDR2 FQGNSA. V lost 4 bases and J 3 bases, leaving 19 bases between the germline ends. CDR3 loop: CASSSPSRVLGGNTIYF. In DNA form, the CDR3 reads TGTGCCAGCAGCTCCCCTTCCAGGGTACTGGGTGGAAACACCATATATTTT.

The rearrangement uses TRBV6-2 or TRBV6-3 and TRBJ1-4; the match to TRBD1 covers 9 bases. This CDR3 is built from 15 residues. V dropped 2 bases and J dropped 7; count of bases not matched to a gene: 5. Germline V gives CDR1 MNHEY, CDR2 SVGEGT. Here the CDR3 DNA reads TGTGCCAGCAGTTACCCCCGACAGGGGGGTGAAAAACTGTTTTTT. Its translation is CASSYPRQGGEKLFF.

The CDR3 DNA sequence: TGTGCCAGCAGTTTTGTCACAGATACGCAGTATTTT. Protein: CASSFVTDTQYF. The J gene is TRBJ2-3, the V gene TRBV12-3 or TRBV12-4; no reliable D call. The V end was cut by 3 bases, the J end by 2 bases, with 3 bases between. The CDR3 extends over 12 amino acids.

This chain connects TRBV4-2 to TRBJ2-7; D is undetermined. The CDR3 length is 14 residues. Trimming left V 1 base short and J 6 bases short, with 13 bases between. Germline values: CDR1 LGHNA, CDR2 YNFKEQ. DNA of the CDR3: TGTGCCAGCAGCCAAGGGGTTACGGGCCGCGAGCAGTACTTC. Its protein product is CASSQGVTGREQYF.

The chain is built from TRBV7-6 and TRBJ2-2; 7 positions match TRBD2. With V trimmed by 0 bases and J by 6 bases, 10 bases remained unmatched. CDR3 size: 17 residues. CDR1 is SGHVS and CDR2 is FNYEAQ in the germline V gene. The CDR3 DNA sequence: TGTGCCAGCAGCTTAGCGAACGGACTAGATGTTGCCGGGGAGCTGTTTTTT. It is translated as CASSLANGLDVAGELFF.

The chain is built from TRBV5-6 and TRBJ1-5; D is possibly TRBD1 (5 bases). CDR1 is SGHDT and CDR2 is YYEEEE in the germline V gene. The CDR3 is 14 residues long. V shed 0 bases and J shed 5 bases, with 9 bases lying between them. The CDR3: CASSLGQGHQPQHF. CDR3 coding DNA: TGTGCCAGCAGCTTGGGGCAGGGCCATCAGCCCCAGCATTTT.

The rearrangement joins TRBV12-3 or TRBV12-4 to TRBJ2-3; TRBD1 is a possible D gene (5 bases). V was shortened by 2 bases and J by 5 bases, with 8 bases between the two germline ends. The CDR3 is 13 amino acids. In DNA, the CDR3 is TGTGCCAGCAGTTTAAGGGGTAAAGATACGCAGTATTTT. It codes for CASSLRGKDTQYF.

The chain couples TRBV27 to TRBJ1-2; D unresolved. The CDR3 is 13 residues long. V was trimmed by 7 bases and J by 4 bases, leaving 13 bases between them. Germline-derived CDR1 and CDR2 are MNHEY and SMNVEV (reference sequence). CDR3: CASIYTRIYGYTF. In nucleotides, the CDR3 is TGTGCCAGCATTTACACCCGAATCTATGGCTACACCTTC.

The chain combines TRBV5-1 with TRBJ2-7; TRBD2 matches at 8 bases. The CDR3 spans 15 residues. Trimming removed 1 base from V and 4 bases from J; junction bases left unmatched: 7. Germline CDR1 and CDR2: SGHRS and YFSETQ. The DNA for the CDR3 is TGCGCCAGCAGCTTGTCGCGGGGGGCGGGTTACGAGCAGTACTTC. Translating gives CASSLSRGAGYEQYF.

The chain employs TRBV5-1 and TRBJ1-4, with D perhaps TRBD1 (5 bases). CDR1 and CDR2 (germline): SGHRS, YFSETQ. The V gene lost 4 bases and the J gene lost 8 bases, with 15 bases spanning the gap. CDR3 length: 14 residues. CDR3 in amino acids: CASSRDGQEEKLFF. CDR3 nucleotide sequence: TGCGCCAGCAGCCGGGACGGGCAGGAGGAAAAACTGTTTTTT.

This chain links TRBV7-9 with TRBJ2-3; D is possibly TRBD1 (6 bases). Looked up from germline, CDR1 is SEHNR and CDR2 is FQNEAQ (reference sequence). Deletions cut 4 bases from V and 2 bases from J, with 10 bases between. The CDR3 consists of 14 residues. CDR3 residues: CASSSQGTTDTQYF. The CDR3 DNA reads TGTGCCAGCAGCTCACAGGGAACCACAGATACGCAGTATTTT.

The V and J genes are TRBV10-3 and TRBJ2-2; D is ambiguous. The V and J ends lost 3 bases and 6 bases respectively, with 8 bases between them. This CDR3 has 13 amino acids. The germline gives CDR1 ENHRY, CDR2 SYGVKD. The CDR3 here is CAISEPLSGELFF. CDR3 sequence (DNA): TGTGCCATCAGTGAACCCTTATCCGGGGAGCTGTTTTTT.

The gene calls are TRBV2 and TRBJ1-5, with 9 bases matching TRBD1. The V and J ends lost 7 bases and 2 bases, in that order; junction bases with no gene match: 6. CDR3 length equals 15 residues. Germline CDR1 and CDR2: SNHLY and FYNNEI. The CDR3 spells CASIRDRARNQPQHF. CDR3 bases: TGTGCCAGCATTAGGGACAGGGCGCGCAATCAGCCCCAGCATTTT.

The rearrangement uses TRBV10-2 and TRBJ2-7; D might be TRBD2 (6 bases). Trimming left V 3 bases short and J 1 base short, with 7 bases between. This CDR3 comprises 13 residues. CDR1 and CDR2 from the germline V gene are WSHSY and SAAADI. The CDR3 DNA reads TGCGCCAGCAGTGATGGAGGGTCCTACGAGCAGTACTTC. Translated: CASSDGGSYEQYF.

This chain links TRBV27 with TRBJ2-3; the D call may be TRBD1 or TRBD2 (6 bases each). The CDR3 loop spans 14 amino acids. V was cut by 5 bases and J by 2 bases, with 11 bases left in between. CDR1 is MNHEY, CDR2 SMNVEV, per germline (reference sequence). This CDR3 is CASSRQDYTDTQYF. As DNA, the CDR3 is TGTGCCAGCAGTAGACAGGACTACACAGATACGCAGTATTTT.

The V gene is TRBV18, the J gene TRBJ2-7; 7 bases match TRBD1. Losses at the gene ends were 3 bases for V and 2 bases for J; bases not matched to a gene: 7. CDR1 and CDR2 (germline): KGHSH, LQKENI. CDR3 length: 15 amino acids. CDR3 DNA sequence: TGTGCCAGCTCACCCCCCCGACAGGGAACCTACGAGCAGTACTTC. The encoded protein is CASSPPRQGTYEQYF. Filled out from reference TRBV18 and TRBJ2-7, the complete variable domain reads NAGVMQNPRHLVRRRGQEARLRCSPMKGHSHVYWYRQLPEEGLKFMVYLQKENIIDESGMPKERFSAEFPKEGPSILRIQQVVRGDSAAYFCASSPPRQGTYEQYFGPGTRLTVT.

The chain links TRBV19 to TRBJ2-4; D perhaps matches TRBD1 (7 bases). There are 17 residues in the CDR3. Germline V lookup: CDR1 LNHDA, CDR2 SQIVND (reference sequence). Trimming stripped 5 bases from V and 0 bases from J, with 17 bases between. In DNA, the CDR3 is TGTGCCAGTAGTGTCACACCAGGGGGGCTAGCCAAAAACATTCAGTACTTC. Translating gives CASSVTPGGLAKNIQYF.

The chain employs TRBV7-7 and TRBJ2-3, with 9 bases fitting TRBD1. The CDR3 sequence is 15 residues long. The trim removed 4 bases at V and 3 bases at J, leaving 5 bases unmatched. Germline CDR1 SSHAT, CDR2 FNYEAQ (reference sequence). CDR3 amino acids: CASSSGQGKTDTQYF. The CDR3 DNA follows: TGTGCCAGCAGCTCGGGACAGGGTAAAACAGATACGCAGTATTTT.

The genes are TRBV4-3 and TRBJ2-3; 9 nucleotides match TRBD2. V trimming: 3 bases; J trimming: 3 bases; junction bases outside the gene matches: 10. Germline CDR1 LGHNA, CDR2 YSLEER. CDR3 length equals 17 residues. Here the CDR3 DNA reads TGCGCCAGCAGCCAGGCAGCGGGGGGCGGGGGGACAGATACGCAGTATTTT. This codes for CASSQAAGGGGTDTQYF.

This chain joins TRBV5-4 and TRBJ2-3; a weak D match, TRBD1 (5 bases). Germline CDR1 SGHNT, CDR2 YYREEE (reference sequence). The V end was cut by 4 bases, the J end by 6 bases, with 12 bases between. The CDR3 is 13 amino acids. The chain's CDR3 is CASSLYPGDTQYF. The CDR3, as DNA: TGTGCCAGCAGCCTCTATCCAGGGGATACGCAGTATTTT.

This clone was found a few times. V is TRBV5-8 and J is TRBJ1-1; D is unresolved. Germline V gene data show CDR1 as SGHTS and CDR2 as YDEGEE. Trimming cost V 0 bases and J 1 base, with 7 bases left between them. CDR3 length equals 14 residues. CDR3 DNA: TGTGCCAGCAGCTTGGTAACAGCGAACACTGAAGCTTTCTTT. Translated, it gives CASSLVTANTEAFF. Full variable domain (missing parts from reference TRBV5-8 and TRBJ1-1): EAGVTQSPTHLIKTRGQQATLRCSPISGHTSVYWYQQALGLGLQFLLWYDEGEERNRGNFPPRFSGRQFPNYSSELNVNALELEDSALYLCASSLVTANTEAFFGQGTRLTVV.

The chain combines TRBV9 with TRBJ1-2, with D possibly matching TRBD1 (5 bases). CDR1 is SGDLS and CDR2 is YYNGEE in the germline V gene. This CDR3 has 14 amino acids. V dropped 5 bases and J dropped 8 bases, with 19 bases sitting between them. CDR3 loop: CASSSLPPGGGYTF. The CDR3 DNA follows: TGTGCCAGCAGTTCCCTCCCCCCCGGGGGAGGCTACACCTTC.

The V call is TRBV5-5, the J call TRBJ1-6, with D possibly being TRBD1 (5 bases). V dropped 6 bases and J dropped 3 bases, with 13 bases sitting between them. There are 15 residues in the CDR3. CDR1 and CDR2 (germline): SGHKS, YYEKEE (reference sequence). CDR3 in DNA: TGTGCCAGCACCGTGGGGGGGAACTATAATTCACCCCTCCACTTT. Amino acids: CASTVGGNYNSPLHF. Complete variable domain (other parts from reference TRBV5-5 and TRBJ1-6): DAGVTQSPTHLIKTRGQQVTLRCSPISGHKSVSWYQQVLGQGPQFIFQYYEKEERGRGNFPDRFSARQFPNYSSELNVNALLLGDSALYLCASTVGGNYNSPLHFGNGTRLTVT.

CDR3 in DNA: TGTGCCAGCAGCGTTAGCGGGGGGCCCCGGGAGACCCAGTACTTC. Protein product: CASSVSGGPRETQYF. This rearrangement joins TRBV9 to TRBJ2-5, with 10 bases that match TRBD2. After removal of 2 bases from V and 5 bases from J, the junction contained 6 bases not matched to a gene. The CDR3 contains 15 residues. Germline V gene lookup returns CDR1 SGDLS and CDR2 YYNGEE. The variable domain in full, completed from reference TRBV9 and TRBJ2-5, reads DSGVTQTPKHLITATGQRVTLRCSPRSGDLSVYWYQQSLDQGLQFLIQYYNGEERAKGNILERFSAQQFPDLHSELNLSSLELGDSALYFCASSVSGGPRETQYFGPGTRLLVL.

The chain employs TRBV12-3 or TRBV12-4 and TRBJ1-3; no firm D call. V was trimmed by 6 bases and J by 3 bases, leaving 6 bases between them. The CDR3 has 12 residues. The CDR3 DNA follows: TGTGCCAGCAGAACAATTGGAAACACCATATATTTT. Translation: CASRTIGNTIYF.

CDR3 nucleotide sequence: TGCGCCAGCAGCCACACACAGGCAACTAATGAAAAACTGTTTTTT. It specifies CASSHTQATNEKLFF. The gene calls are TRBV4-3 and TRBJ1-4, with D possibly TRBD1 on 5 matching bases. Trimming removed 3 bases from V and 0 bases from J, with 8 bases in between. In germline, CDR1 is LGHNA, CDR2 YSLEER. CDR3 length: 15 residues.